Included here is one TCR beta chain sequence, with context. No antigen is known for it. No base-level quality is on record; no much larger clone is a single base apart. This entry comes from a study of CD8 T cells in ankylosing spondylitis (dated by TCRdb to the late 2010s). In terms of the full investigation: The study set out to find disease-linked TCR variants by profiling T cell receptor beta repertoires in ankylosing spondylitis patients and healthy donors. Peripheral blood was sampled, and synovial fluid was also collected from ankylosing spondylitis patients. The full study cohort comprised 25 or so ankylosing spondylitis patients and 85 to 120 healthy donors.

The research as a whole found: Significant enrichment of the disease-linked clones was reported in matched synovial fluid samples from ankylosing spondylitis patients. The disease-linked clones had a CD8+ phenotype and were found at relatively low frequencies in peripheral blood. Some of the motif variants had been reported before in the synovial fluid and blood of reactive arthritis patients, a finding that suggests common disease-initiation mechanisms. Blood from ankylosing spondylitis patients appeared to be characterized by a TCR beta motif made up of 8 or 9 highly homologous amino acid variants.

Sequencing relied on an Illumina HiSeq 2500. Quantitative 5'-RACE with molecular barcodes was the method used to prepare the TCR beta libraries. Per the original workflow: A new computational method based on a probabilistic model of VDJ rearrangement was used to identify disease-linked TCR variants. TCRdb reanalyzed the raw reads on its own, using fastp at Q25 for trimming and MiXCR for clone calling, and kept in-frame beta chains. Identical CDR3 proteins give one entry, which carries the most common genes and DNA. These V and J calls are TCRdb output, not the study's own analysis. The sample table records about 480,000 distinct CDR3 sequences; 17% of these occur just once. 0.85% to 1.3% of the sample belongs to the ten largest clones. From its cysteine to its phenylalanine, the CDR3 spans 13 amino acids. This entry keeps only the CDR3 DNA: 39 bases, framed from base 1. V ends up 1 base short and J 8 bases short, with an unmatched junction base count of 0. CDR1 and CDR2, looked up from the germline V gene, are SGHTA and FQGNSA.

The sample comprised blood, either unsorted or a sorted T cell fraction (not recorded which). The TCR sequence derives from a male donor with ankylosing spondylitis. The V and J genes are TRBV7-2 and TRBJ2-4; 9 central nucleotides agree with TRBD1. The encoded CDR3 is CASSLGTGDIQYF. The sequenced DNA: TGTGCCAGCAGCTTAGGGACAGGGGACATTCAGTACTTC.